This T cell receptor beta chain was recovered during a study of control samples from healthy donors and cancer patients. Produced via immunoSEQ multiplex PCR; TCRdb's table is partial and in-frame only. This sample has 150,000 to 200,000 clones, with about 90% found just once. V lost 0 bases, J lost 6 bases, and 2 bases stayed unmatched. Germline V gene lookup returns CDR1 SNHLY and CDR2 FYNNEI. The CDR3 loop spans 15 amino acids. The chain recombines TRBV2 with TRBJ1-5; 10 bases align to TRBD1. Material for sequencing was blood. The receptor's source is a woman between 50 and 59 years old in good health. The CDR3 sequence: CASSEAWTGGQPQHF. CDR3 DNA: TGTGCCAGCAGTGAAGCCTGGACAGGGGGTCAGCCCCAGCATTTT.